What follows are 22 T cell receptor beta chains derived from one specimen sequenced in a study of control samples from healthy donors and cancer patients. Data came from immunoSEQ multiplex PCR; TCRdb stores just in-frame clones and leaves some out. The sample carries approximately 100,000 clones, about 89% recorded once. Sequenced input: blood. These receptors all come from a woman aged 45 to 65 in good health.

V usage is TRBV11-3 and J usage is TRBJ2-2, with TRBD2 matching over 7 bases. There are 17 residues in the CDR3. CDR1 is SGHNT and CDR2 is YENEEA in the germline V gene. Trimming removed 1 base from V and 5 bases from J; junction bases left unmatched: 10. Here the CDR3 DNA reads TGTGCCAGCAGCTTAGTGGGTCTAGCGGCTTTAACCGGGGAGCTGTTTTTT. Encoded protein: CASSLVGLAALTGELFF. The full variable domain, in which reference TRBV11-3 and TRBJ2-2 provide the parts outside the CDR3, is EAGVVQSPRYKIIEKKQPVAFWCNPISGHNTLYWYLQNLGQGPELLIRYENEEAVDDSQLPKDRFSAERLKGVDSTLKIQPAELGDSAVYLCASSLVGLAALTGELFFGEGSRLTVL.

This clone was recorded only once. V gene TRBV4-1 combines with J gene TRBJ2-1; 8 nucleotides agree with TRBD2. Germline lookup yields CDR1 MGHRA and CDR2 YSYEKL. V gave up 4 bases and J gave up 4 bases; unmatched junction bases: 0. CDR3 length equals 13 residues. The CDR3 protein is CASSPGGYNEQFF. Here the CDR3 DNA reads TGCGCCAGCAGCCCGGGGGGGTACAATGAGCAGTTCTTC.

The chain combines TRBV7-9 with TRBJ2-2; D uncertain. V was cut by 0 bases and J by 1 base, with 12 bases left in between. Germline CDR1 is SEHNR and CDR2 is FQNEAQ (reference sequence). The CDR3 extends over 17 amino acids. CDR3: CASSLAVVQRNTGELFF. CDR3 nucleotides: TGTGCCAGCAGCTTAGCGGTCGTACAGCGGAACACCGGGGAGCTGTTTTTT.

V and J are TRBV3-1 (or the pseudogene TRBV3-2) and TRBJ2-2, with no clear D. The V and J ends lost 5 bases and 1 base respectively, with 2 bases between them. The germline CDR1 and CDR2 sequences are LGHDT and YNNKEL (reference sequence). The CDR3 totals 12 residues. CDR3 DNA: TGTGCCAGCAGCATGAACACCGGGGAGCTGTTTTTT. Protein sequence: CASSMNTGELFF.

The V gene is TRBV7-9, the J gene TRBJ1-6, with D unresolved. This CDR3 is built from 11 residues. CDR1 is SEHNR, CDR2 FQNEAQ, per germline (reference sequence). Trimming left V 4 bases short and J 11 bases short, with 6 bases between. Here the CDR3 DNA reads TGTGCCAGCAGCTCTGGGACACCCCTCCACTTT. Residues: CASSSGTPLHF.

The J gene is TRBJ1-6, the V gene TRBV7-9, with a tentative D call TRBD1 (5 bases). The CDR3 spans 15 residues. The germline V gene encodes CDR1 SEHNR and CDR2 FQNEAQ (reference sequence). CDR3 nucleotides: TGTGCAATCACAGGCGCGGGCTCCTATAATTCACCCCTCCACTTT. Protein: CAITGAGSYNSPLHF.

The chain recombines TRBV6-6 with TRBJ2-5, with 9 bases identical to TRBD1. CDR3 length: 17 residues. V shed 5 bases, J shed 2 bases, and the junction held 12 bases outside the gene matches. CDR1 and CDR2 from the germline V gene are MNHNY and SVGAGI (reference sequence). CDR3 coding DNA: TGTGCCAGCAGTCCCGCTTACAGGGGGCCGGGGCAAGAGACCCAGTACTTC. As protein: CASSPAYRGPGQETQYF.

The chain has TRBV27 and TRBJ2-5, with D perhaps matching TRBD2 (5 bases). This CDR3 has 17 residues. V was cut by 2 bases and J by 2 bases, with 18 bases left in between. Per germline, CDR1 MNHEY and CDR2 SMNVEV (reference sequence). CDR3 region: CASSLTSRGLGQETQYF. The CDR3 DNA is TGTGCCAGCAGTTTAACTTCCCGAGGACTGGGGCAAGAGACCCAGTACTTC.

This clone was detected only once. The J gene is TRBJ2-2, the V gene TRBV7-3; 10 bases line up with TRBD2. CDR1 is SGHTA, CDR2 FQGTGA, per germline. The V gene end was trimmed by 5 bases and the J gene end by 1 base; junction bases not matched to a gene: 7. This CDR3 comprises 17 residues. CDR3 DNA sequence: TGTGCCAGCAGCCCAGATACTAGCGGGAAGAACACCGGGGAGCTGTTTTTT. It is translated as CASSPDTSGKNTGELFF.

This sequence joins TRBV12-3 or TRBV12-4 and TRBJ2-5; D gene uncertain. The V gene lost 6 bases and the J gene lost 5 bases, with 13 bases spanning the gap. The CDR3 length is 13 residues. CDR3 DNA: TGTGCCAGCAGATCAATACGGTGGGAGACCCAGTACTTC. Translated: CASRSIRWETQYF.

This chain links TRBV6-5 with TRBJ1-1, with TRBD1 matching 9 bases. Germline V gene sequence: CDR1 MNHEY, CDR2 SVGAGI. The CDR3 loop spans 15 amino acids. V lost 0 bases to trimming and J lost 10 bases; unmatched junction nucleotides: 9. CDR3 sequence (DNA): TGTGCCAGCAGTTACTCCGCAATCCGGGACAGGGCAGCTTTCTTT. It is translated as CASSYSAIRDRAAFF.

The rearrangement joins TRBV10-1 to TRBJ1-2; no definite D call. From germline, CDR1 is WNHNN and CDR2 SYGVQD (reference sequence). The CDR3 runs to 13 residues. V was cut by 2 bases and J by 5 bases, with 9 bases left in between. The CDR3: CASSEIRDYGYTF. DNA of the CDR3: TGCGCCAGCAGTGAGATCAGAGATTATGGCTACACCTTC.

The rearrangement links TRBV19 to TRBJ1-6; D uncertain. Trimming removed 3 bases from V and 10 bases from J, with 13 bases in between. The CDR3 is 14 residues long. The germline gives CDR1 LNHDA, CDR2 SQIVND (reference sequence). The CDR3 coding sequence is TGTGCCAGTAGTATTTGGACCGAGGAGTCACCCCTCCACTTT. Translating gives CASSIWTEESPLHF.

V gene TRBV4-1 combines with J gene TRBJ1-2; the D gene is possibly TRBD1 (5 bases). From germline, CDR1 is MGHRA and CDR2 YSYEKL. This CDR3 has 12 amino acids. With 5 bases removed from V and 7 bases from J, the gap between germline ends came to 11 bases. The CDR3 loop reads CASSIHGGGYTF. CDR3 coding DNA: TGCGCCAGCAGCATACATGGGGGTGGCTACACCTTC.

This chain connects TRBV4-1 to TRBJ2-2, with D hard to call. V was trimmed by 0 bases and J by 7 bases, leaving 12 bases between them. This CDR3 spans 15 amino acids. The germline CDR1 and CDR2 sequences are MGHRA and YSYEKL. CDR3 nucleotides: TGCGCCAGCAGCCAAGACATGAACATACGCGGGGAGCTGTTTTTT. Amino acids: CASSQDMNIRGELFF.

Points on this clone: One end of the junction varies from germline; a read error may be responsible. CDR3 in DNA: TGTGCCAGCTCGCCACAGGGTGGCGATGGCTACACCTTC. Its translation: CASSPQGGDGYTF. V and J are TRBV18 and TRBJ1-2, with a possible D match to TRBD1 (6 bases). Germline V gene sequence: CDR1 KGHSH, CDR2 LQKENI. The CDR3 is 13 amino acids.

The chain's CDR3 is CASSPRQGKDYGYTF. The CDR3 DNA sequence: TGTGCCAGCAGCCCCCGACAGGGTAAAGACTATGGCTACACCTTC. The chain carries TRBV6-5 and TRBJ1-2, with 7 bases that match TRBD1. The germline V gene has CDR1 MNHEY and CDR2 SVGAGI. Trimming took 6 bases from V and 3 from J; bases not matched to a gene: 10. The CDR3 consists of 15 residues.

The chain uses TRBV6-2 or TRBV6-3 and TRBJ1-1; unclear D gene. V lost 2 bases to trimming and J lost 5 bases, with 3 bases between them. Per germline, CDR1 MNHEY and CDR2 SVGEGT. The CDR3 covers 11 residues. CDR3 amino acids: CASSYLTEAFF. The CDR3 nucleotides are TGTGCCAGCAGTTACCTTACTGAAGCTTTCTTT.

The chain couples TRBV7-9 to TRBJ1-1; no firm D call. The V end lost 6 bases, the J end lost 2 bases, and 7 bases lay between the germline ends. CDR1 is SEHNR and CDR2 is FQNEAQ in the germline V gene (reference sequence). The CDR3 has 12 residues. The CDR3 region is CASSFQNTEAFF. The CDR3 nucleotides read TGTGCCAGCAGTTTTCAAAACACTGAAGCTTTCTTT.

This rearrangement joins TRBV28 to TRBJ2-7, with D tentatively TRBD1 or TRBD2 (5 bases each). CDR3 length: 12 amino acids. Trimming left V 7 bases short and J 4 bases short, with 11 bases between. The germline CDR1 and CDR2 sequences are MDHEN and SYDVKM. This chain's CDR3 is CASTRGGYEQYF. The CDR3 DNA follows: TGTGCCAGCACAAGGGGCGGGTACGAGCAGTACTTC.

The gene calls are TRBV18 and TRBJ2-5, with TRBD1 matching over 8 bases. The CDR3 consists of 14 residues. CDR1 and CDR2 (germline): KGHSH, LQKENI. V lost 0 bases to trimming and J lost 5 bases; unmatched junction nucleotides: 2. The CDR3 DNA reads TGTGCCAGCTCACCACCGGGACAGGCGGAGACCCAGTACTTC. Amino acid sequence: CASSPPGQAETQYF.

This clone appeared once. The chain couples TRBV4-3 to TRBJ2-5; unclear D gene. V was trimmed by 4 bases and J by 5 bases, leaving 11 bases between them. There are 13 residues in the CDR3. The germline CDR1 and CDR2 sequences are LGHNA and YSLEER. CDR3 sequence: CASSPELGETQYF. Here the CDR3 DNA reads TGCGCCAGCAGCCCAGAGTTGGGGGAGACCCAGTACTTC.